Shown below are 13 T cell receptor beta chains from a single sample sequenced in a study of beta chain features in type 1 diabetes. Reverse transcription of all isolated RNA meant that expressed TCRB transcripts were sequenced. TCRdb's table, derived via immunoSEQ multiplex PCR, lists solely in-frame clones and lacks some. The sample carries under 450,000 clones, approximately 15% recorded once. Sequencing input: naive CD4+ T cells from blood. Every receptor here comes from a young man in good health.

The V call is TRBV13, the J call TRBJ2-5; TRBD2 agrees at 13 bases. In germline, CDR1 is PRHDT, CDR2 FYEKMQ (reference sequence). The CDR3 loop spans 17 amino acids. The V segment lost 2 bases and the J segment 5 bases; nucleotides outside the gene matches: 8. The CDR3 is CASSLPRTSGGKETQYF. CDR3 DNA: TGTGCCAGCAGCTTACCCAGGACTAGCGGGGGAAAGGAGACCCAGTACTTC.

As regards this clone: The sample contains more than one DNA sequence encoding this CDR3. J is TRBJ2-1 and V is TRBV30; D is possibly TRBD1 or TRBD2 (6 bases each). The CDR3 consists of 14 residues. V lost 0 bases and J 8 bases, leaving 14 bases between the germline ends. Germline V CDR1 and CDR2: GTSNPN, SVGIG (reference sequence). The CDR3 loop reads CAWSVLGGSDEQFF. The CDR3 DNA follows: TGTGCCTGGAGTGTATTAGGGGGGTCAGATGAGCAGTTCTTC.

This clone was seen a handful of times. The chain recombines TRBV7-6 with TRBJ1-2; D is unresolved. The CDR3 runs to 17 residues. Germline V gene lookup returns CDR1 SGHVS and CDR2 FNYEAQ. V was trimmed by 4 bases and J by 0 bases, leaving 18 bases between them. DNA for the CDR3: TGTGCCAGCAGCTCTGGTCTGGGAACGGCAACTAACTATGGCTACACCTTC. Protein sequence: CASSSGLGTATNYGYTF. The full variable domain, completed using reference TRBV7-6 and TRBJ1-2, is GAGVSQSPRYKVTKRGQDVALRCDPISGHVSLYWYRQALGQGPEFLTYFNYEAQQDKSGLPNDRFSAERPEGSISTLTIQRTEQRDSAMYRCASSSGLGTATNYGYTFGSGTRLTVV.

This clone was detected only a few times. The J gene is TRBJ1-6, the V gene TRBV4-1; perhaps TRBD1 as D (5 bases). V lost 1 base and J 7 bases, leaving 11 bases between the germline ends. This CDR3 region has 15 residues. Germline V lookup: CDR1 MGHRA, CDR2 YSYEKL. The CDR3 region is CASSQVGRVNSPLHF. The CDR3, as DNA: TGCGCCAGCAGCCAAGTGGGCAGGGTGAATTCACCCCTCCACTTT.

In this sample, this clone turned up a few times. This chain joins TRBV11-1 and TRBJ2-3; TRBD1 agrees at 9 bases. V lost 3 bases to trimming and J lost 7 bases; unmatched junction nucleotides: 11. Germline assignment: CDR1 SGHAT and CDR2 FQDESV (reference sequence). The CDR3 is 16 residues long. CDR3: CASSFIPDRGRNTQYF. The DNA for the CDR3 is TGTGCCAGCAGCTTTATTCCGGACAGGGGTAGGAATACGCAGTATTTT.

This clone was recorded a few times. This chain connects TRBV29-1 to TRBJ2-1; 14 positions agree with TRBD2. The junction had 13 bases not matched to a gene; V was cut back by 6 bases and J by 6 bases. The CDR3 runs to 17 residues. CDR1 and CDR2 from the germline V gene are SQVTM and ANQGSEA. The CDR3 DNA reads TGCAGCGTGGGGACTAGCGGGAGCTTAACCTCGTCCAATGAGCAGTTCTTC. Amino acid sequence: CSVGTSGSLTSSNEQFF.

This clone was counted between two and nine times. The rearrangement uses TRBV7-9 and TRBJ1-1; the match to TRBD1 covers 7 bases. Germline CDR1 and CDR2: SEHNR and FQNEAQ (reference sequence). Germline trimming cut 5 bases from V and 4 bases from J; bases unmatched to any gene: 7. The CDR3 loop spans 14 amino acids. DNA for the CDR3: TGTGCCAGCAGCCCTACAGGGGTAGGCACTGAAGCTTTCTTT. Its protein product is CASSPTGVGTEAFF.

The chain couples TRBV23-1 to TRBJ2-7; 8 nucleotides match TRBD1. TRBV23-1 is sorted into the ORF group, with uncertain function. The CDR3 contains 19 residues. With V trimmed by 11 bases and J by 0 bases, 24 bases remained unmatched. The CDR3 sequence is CAGETPAGQGLSSSYEQYV. The CDR3 bases are TGCGCCGGAGAAACGCCGGCAGGACAGGGATTGTCGAGCTCCTACGAGCAGTACGTC.

J is TRBJ2-3 and V is TRBV14, with TRBD2 matching over 11 bases. Germline CDR1 is SGHDN and CDR2 is FVKESK. The CDR3 sequence is 18 residues long. V shed 0 bases and J 1 base; nucleotides not matched to a gene: 6. The CDR3 region is CASSQDHPLAGGTDTQYF. In DNA form, the CDR3 reads TGTGCCAGCAGCCAAGATCACCCACTAGCGGGAGGCACAGATACGCAGTATTTT.

The genes are TRBV7-2 and TRBJ2-3; 7 bases map to TRBD2. The ends lost 3 bases at V and 4 bases at J; junction bases unmatched: 16. Germline CDR1 and CDR2: SGHTA and FQGNSA. CDR3 length: 18 residues. The CDR3 DNA is TGTGCCAGCAGCTTCCCAAAAACCGGCAGCGGGACGGCAGATACGCAGTATTTT. It specifies CASSFPKTGSGTADTQYF. Combining the CDR3 with reference TRBV7-2 and TRBJ2-3 gives the whole variable domain GAGVSQSPSNKVTEKGKDVELRCDPISGHTALYWYRQSLGQGLEFLIYFQGNSAPDKSGLPSDRFSAERTGGSVSTLTIQRTQQEDSAVYLCASSFPKTGSGTADTQYFGPGTRLTVL.

This clone has more than one count but fewer than ten. This chain connects TRBV4-1 to TRBJ2-5; 7 bases match TRBD1. V was clipped by 1 base and J by 6 bases; unmatched bases: 8. This CDR3 is built from 15 residues. Germline CDR1 MGHRA, CDR2 YSYEKL. The CDR3 protein is CASSQGQTGWQTQYF. CDR3 coding DNA: TGCGCCAGCAGCCAAGGCCAGACAGGGTGGCAGACCCAGTACTTC.

V is TRBV5-1 and J is TRBJ2-4, with D possibly matching TRBD1 (6 bases). The CDR3 extends over 13 amino acids. V shed 0 bases and J shed 6 bases, with 7 bases lying between them. The germline V gene encodes CDR1 SGHRS and CDR2 YFSETQ. The CDR3 nucleotides read TGCGCCAGCAGCTTGGACAGGGTAAACATTCAGTACTTC. Protein: CASSLDRVNIQYF.

V usage is TRBV7-2 and J usage is TRBJ2-5; D unclear. CDR3 length: 14 amino acids. The V gene's germline CDR1 is SGHTA and CDR2 FQGNSA. The V end was cut by 7 bases, the J end by 5 bases, with 17 bases between. CDR3 coding DNA: TGTGCCAGCACCCTAAGGCTCCCGGAGGAGACCCAGTACTTC. Translating gives CASTLRLPEETQYF.